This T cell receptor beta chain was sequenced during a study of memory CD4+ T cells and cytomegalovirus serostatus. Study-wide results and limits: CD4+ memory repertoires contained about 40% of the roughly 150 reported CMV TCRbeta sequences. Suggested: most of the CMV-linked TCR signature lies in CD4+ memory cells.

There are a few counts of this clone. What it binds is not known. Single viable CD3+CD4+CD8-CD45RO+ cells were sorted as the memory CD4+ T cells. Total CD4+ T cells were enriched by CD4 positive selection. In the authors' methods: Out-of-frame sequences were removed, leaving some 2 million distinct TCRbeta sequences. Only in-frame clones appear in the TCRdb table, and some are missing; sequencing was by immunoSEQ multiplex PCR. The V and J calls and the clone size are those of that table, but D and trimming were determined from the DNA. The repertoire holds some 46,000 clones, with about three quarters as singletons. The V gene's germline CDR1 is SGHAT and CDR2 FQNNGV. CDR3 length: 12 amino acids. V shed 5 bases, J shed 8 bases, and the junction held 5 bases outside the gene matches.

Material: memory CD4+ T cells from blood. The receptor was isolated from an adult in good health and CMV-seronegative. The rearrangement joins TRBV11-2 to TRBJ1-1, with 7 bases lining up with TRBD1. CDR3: CASSRDRVEAFF. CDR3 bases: TGTGCCAGCAGCCGCGACAGGGTGGAAGCTTTCTTT. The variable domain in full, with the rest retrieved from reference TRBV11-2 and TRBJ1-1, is EAGVAQSPRYKIIEKRQSVAFWCNPISGHATLYWYQQILGQGPKLLIQFQNNGVVDDSQLPKDRFSAERLKGVDSTLKIQPAKLEDSAVYLCASSRDRVEAFFGQGTRLTVV.